These 28 T cell receptor beta chains were sequenced from one sample in a study of shared clonotypes between healthy human individuals. Data came from immunoSEQ multiplex PCR; TCRdb stores just in-frame clones and leaves some out. This repertoire shows about 2.3 million clones, 85% to 95% found once; its top ten account for roughly 0.34%. Input material: naive CD4+ T cells from PBMCs. Stated subset: CD45RA+ positively selected. The source of these receptors is a man aged 18 to 35 in good health. Some clones in this sample may be carry-over from other donors' samples.

The V gene is TRBV9, the J gene TRBJ1-1, with D perhaps TRBD1 (6 bases). V gave up 6 bases and J gave up 1 base, with 10 bases separating them. Germline V gene sequence: CDR1 SGDLS, CDR2 YYNGEE. The CDR3 has 13 amino acids. CDR3 amino acids: CASKGGSNTEAFF. CDR3 coding DNA: TGTGCCAGCAAGGGGGGCTCGAACACTGAAGCTTTCTTT.

V is TRBV19 and J is TRBJ2-7; 10 bases fit TRBD1. The ends lost 5 bases at V and 4 bases at J; junction bases unmatched: 8. CDR1 is LNHDA, CDR2 SQIVND, per germline (reference sequence). This CDR3 has 15 residues. The CDR3 DNA sequence: TGTGCCAGTAGTGACTTGACAGGGGGCGGGTACGAGCAGTACTTC. This translates into CASSDLTGGGYEQYF.

The rearrangement links TRBV18 to TRBJ2-3; D uncertain. V shed 3 bases and J shed 1 base, with 14 bases lying between them. The germline V gene has CDR1 KGHSH and CDR2 LQKENI. The CDR3 covers 16 residues. CDR3 sequence reads: CASSPNRARGTDTQYF. The CDR3 DNA reads as TGTGCCAGCTCACCTAACCGGGCCCGGGGCACAGATACGCAGTATTTT.

The gene calls are TRBV2 and TRBJ1-2, with D uncertain. Trimming shortened V by 7 bases and J by 3 bases, and 12 bases separated the two germline ends. The CDR3 has 13 residues. Germline CDR1 is SNHLY and CDR2 is FYNNEI. The CDR3 reads CASTMGRDYGYTF. The CDR3 DNA follows: TGTGCCAGCACCATGGGGAGGGACTATGGCTACACCTTC.

The chain has TRBV7-2 and TRBJ2-7, with a tentative D call TRBD2 (5 bases). This CDR3 spans 14 amino acids. Germline-derived CDR1 and CDR2 are SGHTA and FQGNSA. The ends were cut back, 5 bases at V and 3 bases at J, with 14 bases in the middle. CDR3 bases: TGTGCCAGCAGCCGTCGGGGTACTAACTACGAGCAGTACTTC. Its translation: CASSRRGTNYEQYF.

This clone was counted a single time. The genes are TRBV27 and TRBJ1-2, with 7 bases identical to TRBD1. This CDR3 is built from 15 residues. The V gene's germline CDR1 is MNHEY and CDR2 SMNVEV (reference sequence). The J segment lost 2 bases and the V segment lost 4 bases, leaving 7 bases of the junction unmatched. The CDR3 spells CASSSPVTGNYGYTF. In DNA form, the CDR3 reads TGTGCCAGCAGTTCCCCTGTGACAGGGAACTATGGCTACACCTTC.

This clone was seen a few times. The chain recombines TRBV10-3 with TRBJ1-1; 7 nucleotides agree with TRBD1. Germline CDR1 ENHRY, CDR2 SYGVKD. V lost 6 bases to trimming and J lost 11 bases; unmatched junction nucleotides: 6. The CDR3 runs to 11 residues. The CDR3 sequence is CAISADREAFF. In DNA, the CDR3 is TGTGCCATCAGCGCAGACAGGGAGGCTTTCTTT.

This rearrangement joins TRBV5-4 to TRBJ2-7; either TRBD1 or TRBD2 may fit D (5 bases each). The V end lost 4 bases, the J end lost 0 bases, and 14 bases lay between the germline ends. This CDR3 comprises 15 residues. Germline CDR1 and CDR2: SGHNT and YYREEE (reference sequence). The DNA of the CDR3 is TGTGCCAGCAGCCCCGGGGCTAGTAGCTCCTACGAGCAGTACTTC. Residues: CASSPGASSSYEQYF.

This chain joins TRBV6-1 and TRBJ1-5; D unclear. CDR3 length: 18 residues. The germline V and J ends were trimmed by 0 bases and 4 bases, with 19 bases remaining between them. CDR1 and CDR2 from the germline V gene are MNHNS and SASEGT. The CDR3 spells CASSEALRPTKGNQPQHF. Written as DNA, the CDR3 is TGTGCCAGCAGTGAAGCGCTTCGTCCCACAAAGGGAAATCAGCCCCAGCATTTT.

Comments on this clone: This CDR3 is also generated by other DNA sequences in the sample. The chain employs TRBV7-9 and TRBJ1-4; D uncertain. Deletions cut 3 bases from V and 0 bases from J, with 8 bases between. This CDR3 has 15 amino acids. Germline V gives CDR1 SEHNR, CDR2 FQNEAQ (reference sequence). In DNA, the CDR3 is TGTGCCAGCAGCTTGAACAGCGCAACTAATGAAAAACTGTTTTTT. Protein product: CASSLNSATNEKLFF.

Note on this clone: This sample also contains other DNA sequences that code for the same CDR3. The V and J genes are TRBV11-2 and TRBJ1-3; no clear D gene. Per germline, CDR1 SGHAT and CDR2 FQNNGV. Trimming removed 1 base at V and 0 bases at J, with 4 bases between. The length of the CDR3 is 14 residues. The CDR3: CASSLGISGNTIYF. CDR3 sequence (DNA): TGTGCCAGCAGCTTAGGTATCTCTGGAAACACCATATATTTT.

The rearrangement links TRBV7-8 to TRBJ2-2; no clear D. The V gene lost 6 bases and the J gene lost 2 bases, with 10 bases spanning the gap. Germline V gene lookup returns CDR1 SGHVS and CDR2 FQNEAQ. The CDR3 sequence is 14 residues long. This chain's CDR3 is CASRSIDNTGELFF. CDR3 sequence (DNA): TGTGCCAGCAGGTCTATTGATAACACCGGGGAGCTGTTTTTT.

This chain joins TRBV6-5 and TRBJ1-2; 7 bases fit TRBD1. Germline V lookup: CDR1 MNHEY, CDR2 SVGAGI. Losses at the gene ends were 4 bases for V and 1 base for J; bases not matched to a gene: 6. CDR3 length: 15 residues. Here the CDR3 reads CASSSRGRGNYGYTF. As DNA, the CDR3 is TGTGCCAGCAGTTCAAGGGGGCGAGGTAACTATGGCTACACCTTC.

The sample holds a few counts of this clone. The chain combines TRBV2 with TRBJ1-1; D gene ambiguous. This CDR3 comprises 14 residues. Germline assignment: CDR1 SNHLY and CDR2 FYNNEI. V was trimmed by 1 base and J by 1 base, leaving 7 bases between them. The CDR3 spells CASSEVRRNTEAFF. The DNA of the CDR3 is TGTGCCAGCAGTGAAGTACGGAGGAACACTGAAGCTTTCTTT.

The CDR3 nucleotides are TGTGCCAGCAGACTCAGATTTCTAGGCGGAAATCAGCCCCAGCATTTT. This gives the protein CASRLRFLGGNQPQHF. The V and J genes are TRBV28 and TRBJ1-5, with unresolved D. Deletions cut 6 bases from V and 4 bases from J, with 19 bases between. Per the germline V gene, CDR1 is MDHEN and CDR2 is SYDVKM. CDR3 length: 16 residues.

With respect to this clone: One end of the junction fails to match germline, which may point to a read error. Other DNA sequences in this sample translate to the same CDR3. This rearrangement joins TRBV20-1 to TRBJ2-5; D unclear. Per germline, CDR1 DFQATT and CDR2 SNEGSKA (reference sequence). This CDR3 has 9 amino acids. As DNA, the CDR3 is TGCAGTGCCAGAGAGACCCAGTACTTC. Translating it yields CSARETQYF.

V and J are TRBV6-9 and TRBJ1-2; possible D gene TRBD1, 6 bases. V lost 5 bases, J lost 0 bases, and 13 bases lay in between. The germline V gene encodes CDR1 MNHGY and CDR2 SVAAGI. The CDR3 contains 15 residues. The CDR3 nucleotides read TGTGCCAGCAGTCCTAGACAGGAGGCTAACTATGGCTACACCTTC. Translation gives CASSPRQEANYGYTF.

The chain has TRBV30 and TRBJ2-7, with a possible D match to TRBD1 (5 bases). The CDR3 runs to 14 residues. Germline CDR1 GTSNPN, CDR2 SVGIG (reference sequence). V lost 1 base to trimming and J lost 2 bases, with 12 bases between them. The CDR3 loop reads CAWSGQGVTYEQYF. The CDR3 DNA reads TGTGCCTGGAGTGGTCAGGGCGTTACCTACGAGCAGTACTTC.

This clone appeared a single time. This chain links TRBV18 with TRBJ2-7; maybe TRBD2 (5 bases). The CDR3 runs 11 residues. Trimming left V 8 bases short and J 6 bases short, with 11 bases between. The germline V gene has CDR1 KGHSH and CDR2 LQKENI. In DNA, the CDR3 is TGTGCCAGCACCGAGGAGGTCGAGCAGTACTTC. Its protein is CASTEEVEQYF. Looking up the rest from reference TRBV18 and TRBJ2-7 gives the full variable domain: NAGVMQNPRHLVRRRGQEARLRCSPMKGHSHVYWYRQLPEEGLKFMVYLQKENIIDESGMPKERFSAEFPKEGPSILRIQQVVRGDSAAYFCASTEEVEQYFGPGTRLTVT.

The V gene is TRBV30, the J gene TRBJ2-5; 12 nucleotides line up with TRBD1. The J call could be wrong; TRBJ2-7 is a better fit for the DNA end. The CDR3 has 14 residues. The germline gives CDR1 GTSNPN, CDR2 SVGIG (reference sequence). The DNA for the CDR3 is TGTGCCTGGAGCGGGGACAGGGGGCACTACGAGCAGTACTTC. It yields the protein CAWSGDRGHYEQYF.

The chain recombines TRBV7-3 with TRBJ1-1; D perhaps matches TRBD1 (5 bases). With 5 bases removed from V and 4 bases from J, the gap between germline ends came to 20 bases. Germline CDR1 and CDR2: SGHTA and FQGTGA. The CDR3 sequence is 16 residues long. This CDR3 is CASSPIAAGRSTEAFF. CDR3 in DNA: TGTGCCAGCAGCCCAATAGCGGCAGGGAGAAGCACTGAAGCTTTCTTT.

V gene TRBV7-2 combines with J gene TRBJ2-1, with a possible D match to TRBD1 (5 bases). Between the trimmed V and J ends, which lost 3 bases and 2 bases, there was a span of 11 bases. Germline CDR1 and CDR2: SGHTA and FQGNSA. The CDR3 consists of 15 residues. CDR3: CASSLGLYTYNEQFF. CDR3 in DNA: TGTGCCAGCAGCTTGGGGCTATATACCTACAATGAGCAGTTCTTC.

The chain joins TRBV19 to TRBJ2-7, with TRBD1 identical over 10 bases. The germline V gene has CDR1 LNHDA and CDR2 SQIVND (reference sequence). The V segment lost 5 bases and the J segment 2 bases; nucleotides outside the gene matches: 6. There are 15 residues in the CDR3. This chain's CDR3 is CASSLLTGGAYEQYF. For the CDR3, the DNA is TGTGCCAGTAGTTTGTTGACAGGGGGCGCCTACGAGCAGTACTTC.

The V call is TRBV2, the J call TRBJ2-1; 8 nucleotides align to TRBD1. V gave up 8 bases and J gave up 0 bases; unmatched junction bases: 3. The CDR3 is made up of 14 amino acids. CDR1 SNHLY and CDR2 FYNNEI come from the germline V gene. CDR3 region: CASAGGGSYNEQFF. In DNA, the CDR3 is TGTGCCAGCGCAGGGGGCGGCTCCTACAATGAGCAGTTCTTC.

The chain uses TRBV5-1 and TRBJ2-1; the D gene is possibly TRBD2 (6 bases). Germline-derived CDR1 and CDR2 are SGHRS and YFSETQ. The V end lost 7 bases, the J end lost 10 bases, and 24 bases lay between the germline ends. There are 15 residues in the CDR3. In DNA form, the CDR3 reads TGCGCCAGCGGTTTTGGGGTGCCCACCCTAGCGGAGCAGTTCTTC. Its translation is CASGFGVPTLAEQFF.

V and J are TRBV6-1 and TRBJ2-1, with D perhaps given as TRBD1 or TRBD2 (5 bases each). The CDR3 has 14 amino acids. Trimming removed 6 bases from V and 1 base from J, with 10 bases in between. Germline V gives CDR1 MNHNS, CDR2 SASEGT. CDR3 protein: CASRRGGSYNEQFF. The CDR3 bases are TGTGCCAGCAGGAGGGGTGGATCCTACAATGAGCAGTTCTTC.

CDR3 nucleotides: TGTGCCAGCAGCTTTATGACAGGGAGCTCCTACGAGCAGTACTTC. This codes for CASSFMTGSSYEQYF. This rearrangement joins TRBV7-2 to TRBJ2-7, with 7 bases matching TRBD1. V lost 3 bases, J lost 0 bases, and 5 bases stayed unmatched. In germline, CDR1 is SGHTA, CDR2 FQGNSA. This CDR3 has 15 amino acids.

J is TRBJ2-7 and V is TRBV6-1, with 11 bases fitting TRBD2. Germline V lookup: CDR1 MNHNS, CDR2 SASEGT. This CDR3 has 15 amino acids. V dropped 7 bases and J dropped 4; count of bases not matched to a gene: 9. The CDR3 bases are TGTGCCAGCACTCCGCAACTAGCGGGAGTTTACGAGCAGTACTTC. This sequence encodes CASTPQLAGVYEQYF.